The rows below give T cell receptor beta chains drawn from one sample of a study of T cells of healthy individuals. One entry per CDR3 protein, called by TCRdb with MiXCR from the 5' RACE reads. The data show 63,000 or so distinct CDR3 sequences, about 16% seen once. These TCRs come from a human donor in good health. The CDR3 runs from the conserved cysteine through the conserved F or W.

V: TRBV19
CDR3: CASSRLQGASTGELFF

V: TRBV25-1
CDR3: CATQGAQSPGANVLTF

V: TRBV7-6
CDR3: CASSLGNRGLAHEQYF

V: TRBV30
CDR3: CAWSPWESSYGELFF

V: TRBV2
CDR3: CASSKREGSSGEQFF

V: TRBV29-1
CDR3: CSVEAELYGYTF

V: TRBV20-1
CDR3: CSARDGSGIDEQFF

V: TRBV7-3
CDR3: CASSFGGSYNEQFF

V: TRBV7-9
CDR3: CASSLGTSGVETQYF

V: TRBV2
CDR3: CASSPDGTGAYEQYF

V: TRBV4-1
CDR3: CASSQEAGRTYNEQFF

V: TRBV12-3/TRBV12-4
CDR3: CASSFGDSNQPQHF

V: TRBV5-5
CDR3: CASSLLDFLNIQYF

V: TRBV29-1
CDR3: CSVVLGGTEAFF

V: TRBV5-1
CDR3: CASSLGPSGGTEAFF

V: TRBV29-1
CDR3: CSAEPGQMGDTQYF

V: TRBV4-3
CDR3: CASSQVNRTNYGYTF

V: TRBV7-2
CDR3: CASRTKRELGETQYF

V: TRBV6-5
CDR3: CASSTGPEQYF

V: TRBV7-2
CDR3: CASSVTATDTQYF

V: TRBV18
CDR3: CASSPQNRGYNEQFF

V: TRBV7-9
CDR3: CASSSQSGVPLDF

V: TRBV11-2
CDR3: CASSPRQGSFGQYF

V: TRBV29-1
CDR3: CSAGQGAGNTIYF

V: TRBV3-1
CDR3: CASSQDLLGVARNTDTQYF

V: TRBV7-3
CDR3: CASSLTGGKNIQYF

V: TRBV4-1
CDR3: CASSPPKGGITEAFF

V: TRBV12-3/TRBV12-4
CDR3: CASSPPYTGANTGELFF

V: TRBV28
CDR3: CASSPTGLEETQYF

V: TRBV10-3
CDR3: CASWTGIGNEAFF

V: TRBV5-1
CDR3: CASSLYRGSGANVLTF

V: TRBV5-6
CDR3: CASSSQGTYGYTF